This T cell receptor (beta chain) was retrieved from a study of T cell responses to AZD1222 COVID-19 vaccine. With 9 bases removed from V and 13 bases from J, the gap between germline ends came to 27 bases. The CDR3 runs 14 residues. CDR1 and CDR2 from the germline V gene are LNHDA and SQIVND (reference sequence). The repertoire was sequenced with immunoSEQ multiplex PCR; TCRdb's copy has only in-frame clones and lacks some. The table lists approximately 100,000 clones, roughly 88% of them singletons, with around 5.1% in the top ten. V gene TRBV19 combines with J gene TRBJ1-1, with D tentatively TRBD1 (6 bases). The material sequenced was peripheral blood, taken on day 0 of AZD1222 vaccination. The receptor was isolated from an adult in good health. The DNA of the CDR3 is TGTGCCAGCGAGTCCCCGGGACAAATTCTTAGGCGTTTCTTT. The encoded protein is CASESPGQILRRFF.